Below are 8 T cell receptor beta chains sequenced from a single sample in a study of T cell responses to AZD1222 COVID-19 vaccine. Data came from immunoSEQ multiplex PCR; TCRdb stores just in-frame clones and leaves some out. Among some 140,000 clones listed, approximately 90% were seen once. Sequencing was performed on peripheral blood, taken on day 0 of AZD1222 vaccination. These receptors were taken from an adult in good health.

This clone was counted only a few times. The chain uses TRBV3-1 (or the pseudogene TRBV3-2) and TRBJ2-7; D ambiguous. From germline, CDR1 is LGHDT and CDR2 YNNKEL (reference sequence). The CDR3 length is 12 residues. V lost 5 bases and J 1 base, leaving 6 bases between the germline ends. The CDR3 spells CASSFSSYEQYF. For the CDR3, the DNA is TGTGCCAGCAGCTTCTCATCCTACGAGCAGTACTTC.

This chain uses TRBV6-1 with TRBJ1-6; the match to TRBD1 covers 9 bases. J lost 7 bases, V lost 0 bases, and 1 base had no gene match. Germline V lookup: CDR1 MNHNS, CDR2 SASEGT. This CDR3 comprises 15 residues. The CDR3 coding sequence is TGTGCCAGCAGTGAAGCGGGACAGGGAAATTCACCCCTCCACTTT. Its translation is CASSEAGQGNSPLHF.

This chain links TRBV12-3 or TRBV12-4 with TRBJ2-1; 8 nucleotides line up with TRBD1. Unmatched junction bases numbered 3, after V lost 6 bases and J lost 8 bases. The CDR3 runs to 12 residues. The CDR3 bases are TGTGCCAGCAGGCTACAGGGGGATGAGCAGTTCTTC. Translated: CASRLQGDEQFF.

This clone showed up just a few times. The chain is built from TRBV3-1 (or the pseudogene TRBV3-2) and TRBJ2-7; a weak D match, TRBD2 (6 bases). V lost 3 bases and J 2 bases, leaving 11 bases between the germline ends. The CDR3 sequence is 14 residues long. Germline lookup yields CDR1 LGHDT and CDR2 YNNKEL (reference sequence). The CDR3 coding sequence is TGTGCCAGCAGCCAGGCGGGGAACCCCTACGAGCAGTACTTC. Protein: CASSQAGNPYEQYF.

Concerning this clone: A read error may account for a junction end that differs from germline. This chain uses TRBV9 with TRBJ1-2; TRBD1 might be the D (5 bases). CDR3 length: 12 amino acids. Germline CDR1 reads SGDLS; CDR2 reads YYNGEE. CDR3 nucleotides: TGTGCCAGCAGCCCGAGACAGCCACACCCAGCCTTC. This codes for CASSPRQPHPAF.

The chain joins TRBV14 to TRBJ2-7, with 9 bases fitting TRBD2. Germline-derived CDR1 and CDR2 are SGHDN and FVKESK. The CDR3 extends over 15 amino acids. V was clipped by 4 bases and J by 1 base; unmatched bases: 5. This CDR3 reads CASSLAGAESYEQYF. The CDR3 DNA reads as TGTGCCAGCAGCCTAGCGGGAGCGGAATCCTACGAGCAGTACTTC.

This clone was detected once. The CDR3 loop is CASSPGELSTDTQYF. The CDR3 region has the DNA TGTGCCAGCAGCCCCGGGGAGTTGAGCACAGATACGCAGTATTTT. The chain joins TRBV7-3 to TRBJ2-3, with D possibly being TRBD2 (5 bases). Germline CDR1 and CDR2: SGHTA and FQGTGA. The CDR3 spans 15 residues. Trimming removed 5 bases from V and 0 bases from J, with 12 bases in between.

The CDR3 here is CASSQVGTGHSGANVLTF. The CDR3, as DNA: TGCGCCAGCAGCCAGGTAGGGACAGGGCACTCTGGGGCCAACGTCCTGACTTTC. The gene calls are TRBV4-1 and TRBJ2-6; 9 nucleotides line up with TRBD1. V was clipped by 3 bases and J by 0 bases; unmatched bases: 6. The germline V gene encodes CDR1 MGHRA and CDR2 YSYEKL. The CDR3 extends over 18 amino acids.